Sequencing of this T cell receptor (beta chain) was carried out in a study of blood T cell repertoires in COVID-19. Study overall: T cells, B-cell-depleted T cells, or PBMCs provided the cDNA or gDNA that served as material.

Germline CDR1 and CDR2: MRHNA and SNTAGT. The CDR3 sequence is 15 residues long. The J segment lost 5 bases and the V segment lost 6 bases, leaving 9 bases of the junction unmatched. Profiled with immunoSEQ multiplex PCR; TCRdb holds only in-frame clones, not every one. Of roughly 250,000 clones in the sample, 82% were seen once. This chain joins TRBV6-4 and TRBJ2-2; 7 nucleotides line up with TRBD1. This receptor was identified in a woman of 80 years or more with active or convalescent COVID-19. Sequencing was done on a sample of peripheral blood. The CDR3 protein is CASRADRANTGELFF. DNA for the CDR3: TGTGCCAGCAGGGCAGACAGGGCTAATACCGGGGAGCTGTTTTTT.